Presented here are 26 T cell receptor beta chains from one specimen sequenced in a study of T cell repertoires in cytomegalovirus infection. One entry per CDR3 protein results from TCRdb running MiXCR on the reads. The sample consists of approximately 170,000 distinct CDR3 sequences, roughly 17% of them appearing once. The sequencing input was CD8+ T cells from PBMCs. Receptors originate from a human donor in good health (CMV status not recorded). Some clones in this sample may be carry-over from other donors' samples.

CDR3 protein: CASSSYRGGNQPQHF. The CDR3 coding sequence is TGTGCCAGCAGCTCGTACAGGGGTGGCAATCAGCCCCAGCATTTT. V gene TRBV7-2 combines with J gene TRBJ1-5, with 7 bases that match TRBD1. This CDR3 spans 15 amino acids. Germline CDR1 reads SGHTA; CDR2 reads FQGNSA. With V trimmed by 4 bases and J by 2 bases, 5 bases remained unmatched.

This clonotype was picked up a small number of times. This chain connects TRBV14 to TRBJ1-2; no clear D. The V gene lost 3 bases and the J gene lost 3 bases, with 14 bases spanning the gap. The length of the CDR3 is 15 residues. CDR1 SGHDN and CDR2 FVKESK come from the germline V gene. CDR3 nucleotide sequence: TGTGCCAGCAGCCATAAGTGGCCTTCAGACTATGGCTACACCTTC. It encodes CASSHKWPSDYGYTF. Drawing the rest from reference TRBV14 and TRBJ1-2, the complete variable domain is EAGVTQFPSHSVIEKGQTVTLRCDPISGHDNLYWYRRVMGKEIKFLLHFVKESKQDESGMPNNRFLAERTGGTYSTLKVQPAELEDSGVYFCASSHKWPSDYGYTFGSGTRLTVV.

This clonotype was found a few times. The genes are TRBV7-9 and TRBJ2-7, with D possibly matching TRBD2 (5 bases). The CDR3 has 13 amino acids. From germline, CDR1 is SEHNR and CDR2 FQNEAQ (reference sequence). With 6 bases removed from V and 7 bases from J, the gap between germline ends came to 16 bases. The CDR3: CASSLEGAREQYF. Written as DNA, the CDR3 is TGTGCCAGCAGTCTAGAGGGAGCGCGGGAGCAGTACTTC.

In its sample, this clonotype was seen many times. V gene TRBV28 combines with J gene TRBJ2-7; 7 bases align to TRBD1. From germline, CDR1 is MDHEN and CDR2 SYDVKM. V trimming: 6 bases; J trimming: 2 bases; junction bases outside the gene matches: 4. The CDR3 covers 13 residues. CDR3 nucleotide sequence: TGTGCCAGCAGAACCGGACAGGCCTACGAGCAGTACTTC. Translating it yields CASRTGQAYEQYF.

J is TRBJ2-1 and V is TRBV7-6; TRBD1 aligns across 7 bases. Trimming removed 5 bases from V and 6 bases from J; junction bases left unmatched: 13. The CDR3 has 16 residues. The germline V gene has CDR1 SGHVS and CDR2 FNYEAQ. The CDR3 DNA reads TGTGCCAGCAGCCCCCTATGGGGGACAGCACTCAATGAGCAGTTCTTC. Translating gives CASSPLWGTALNEQFF.

This clonotype was counted a few times. This chain links TRBV7-9 with TRBJ2-7; 8 bases map to TRBD2. The CDR3 totals 16 residues. V lost 7 bases to trimming and J lost 2 bases; unmatched junction nucleotides: 13. Germline V gene data show CDR1 as SEHNR and CDR2 as FQNEAQ (reference sequence). CDR3 sequence reads: CASTYLIAGQTYEQYF. The CDR3, as DNA: TGTGCCAGCACCTACCTGATAGCGGGACAAACCTACGAGCAGTACTTC.

The chain couples TRBV7-2 to TRBJ2-7; D is undetermined. Germline V gene sequence: CDR1 SGHTA, CDR2 FQGNSA. The CDR3 is 18 amino acids. Trimming shortened V by 4 bases and J by 0 bases, and 22 bases separated the two germline ends. CDR3: CASSWGLPFAAYSYEQYF. The CDR3, as DNA: TGTGCCAGCAGCTGGGGTCTGCCCTTTGCGGCCTACTCCTACGAGCAGTACTTC. The entire variable domain, with the rest obtained from reference TRBV7-2 and TRBJ2-7, is as follows: GAGVSQSPSNKVTEKGKDVELRCDPISGHTALYWYRQSLGQGLEFLIYFQGNSAPDKSGLPSDRFSAERTGGSVSTLTIQRTQQEDSAVYLCASSWGLPFAAYSYEQYFGPGTRLTVT.

This clonotype was counted ten times or more. The chain recombines TRBV5-6 with TRBJ1-5, with D tentatively TRBD1 (5 bases). V lost 0 bases and J 2 bases, leaving 12 bases between the germline ends. The CDR3 consists of 16 residues. Germline V CDR1 and CDR2: SGHDT, YYEEEE. DNA of the CDR3: TGTGCCAGCAGCTTGGCCCAGGGCGGCCGCAATCAGCCCCAGCATTTT. Its translation is CASSLAQGGRNQPQHF. The whole variable domain, filled in from reference TRBV5-6 and TRBJ1-5, reads DAGVTQSPTHLIKTRGQQVTLRCSPKSGHDTVSWYQQALGQGPQFIFQYYEEEERQRGNFPDRFSGHQFPNYSSELNVNALLLGDSALYLCASSLAQGGRNQPQHFGDGTRLSIL.

This clonotype was observed a few times. The V gene is TRBV7-8, the J gene TRBJ1-4; D unresolved. V was trimmed by 2 bases and J by 5 bases, leaving 6 bases between them. Germline CDR1 reads SGHVS; CDR2 reads FQNEAQ. This CDR3 has 13 residues. CDR3 amino acids: CASSLRVNEKLFF. Here the CDR3 DNA reads TGTGCCAGCAGCTTACGAGTAAATGAAAAACTGTTTTTT.

In its sample, this clonotype was seen a few times. The rearrangement links TRBV29-1 to TRBJ2-1, with D uncertain. The CDR3 is 11 amino acids. The V gene's germline CDR1 is SQVTM and CDR2 ANQGSEA. V was cut by 1 base and J by 10 bases, with 8 bases left in between. CDR3: CSVEGSREQFF. The CDR3, as DNA: TGCAGCGTTGAAGGTTCCCGAGAGCAGTTCTTC.

V and J are TRBV7-9 and TRBJ2-1; 7 nucleotides match TRBD2. With V trimmed by 3 bases and J by 6 bases, 8 bases remained unmatched. The CDR3 runs 15 residues. Germline lookup yields CDR1 SEHNR and CDR2 FQNEAQ (reference sequence). CDR3 residues: CASSFGGGAPNEQFF. Here the CDR3 DNA reads TGTGCCAGCAGCTTCGGCGGGGGAGCACCCAATGAGCAGTTCTTC.

This chain connects TRBV29-1 to TRBJ2-3; D could derive from TRBD1 or TRBD2 (6 bases each). Looked up from germline, CDR1 is SQVTM and CDR2 is ANQGSEA. The CDR3 totals 15 residues. V dropped 8 bases and J dropped 1 base, with 19 bases sitting between them. The CDR3 DNA is TGCAGCATAGGGGGGACCCCGATCGGCACAGATACGCAGTATTTT. It is translated as CSIGGTPIGTDTQYF.

The chain combines TRBV6-1 with TRBJ2-2; D assignment may be TRBD1 or TRBD2 (5 bases each). The V gene lost 5 bases and the J gene lost 2 bases, with 18 bases spanning the gap. CDR3 length equals 17 residues. Looked up from germline, CDR1 is MNHNS and CDR2 is SASEGT. CDR3 DNA: TGTGCCAGCAGTTTTCTGGGGGTGATTCTTAACACCGGGGAGCTGTTTTTT. This translates into CASSFLGVILNTGELFF.

This clonotype was recorded a few times. The chain combines TRBV10-3 with TRBJ2-5; 7 bases are a match to TRBD1. Germline CDR1 ENHRY, CDR2 SYGVKD. CDR3 length: 16 residues. Trimming cost V 3 bases and J 2 bases; bases outside gene matches: 9. CDR3 loop: CAISDNRDRPQETQYF. In DNA form, the CDR3 reads TGTGCCATCAGTGACAACCGGGACAGACCACAAGAGACCCAGTACTTC.

This clonotype was recorded a few times. J is TRBJ1-5 and V is TRBV7-2; D perhaps matches TRBD1 (5 bases). This CDR3 contains 16 residues. Looked up from germline, CDR1 is SGHTA and CDR2 is FQGNSA. With 4 bases removed from V and 0 bases from J, the gap between germline ends came to 13 bases. The CDR3: CASSSVPRGSNQPQHF. As DNA, the CDR3 is TGTGCCAGCAGCTCTGTCCCAAGGGGTAGCAATCAGCCCCAGCATTTT.

This chain connects TRBV5-4 to TRBJ2-7; D is unresolved. V shed 0 bases and J shed 3 bases, with 13 bases lying between them. CDR1 SGHNT and CDR2 YYREEE come from the germline V gene (reference sequence). The length of the CDR3 is 15 residues. The CDR3 bases are TGTGCCAGCAGCTTGGCGGTGGCTGACGACTACGAGCAGTACTTC. Translation gives CASSLAVADDYEQYF.

CDR3 bases: TGTGCCAGCAGCCCACCACCCCACAGACAACGTGAAGCTTTCTTT. Encoded protein: CASSPPPHRQREAFF. The chain employs TRBV7-9 and TRBJ1-1; D is ambiguous. CDR3 length: 15 amino acids. The ends were cut back, 5 bases at V and 7 bases at J, with 20 bases in the middle. Germline-derived CDR1 and CDR2 are SEHNR and FQNEAQ (reference sequence).

The sample holds a few counts of this clonotype. CDR3 nucleotides: TGTGCCAGCAGTGAAACAGATCTCACAGATACGCAGTATTTT. Encoded protein: CASSETDLTDTQYF. J is TRBJ2-3 and V is TRBV2, with no clear D. The length of the CDR3 is 14 residues. Germline values: CDR1 SNHLY, CDR2 FYNNEI. V dropped 2 bases and J dropped 2 bases, with 8 bases sitting between them.

The chain combines TRBV20-1 with TRBJ2-7; 7 bases align to TRBD2. Germline V gene data show CDR1 as DFQATT and CDR2 as SNEGSKA (reference sequence). The CDR3 has 14 amino acids. The trim removed 1 base at V and 2 bases at J, leaving 5 bases unmatched. The CDR3 sequence is CSARGQAGAYEQYF. The CDR3 DNA is TGCAGTGCTAGAGGTCAGGCGGGAGCCTACGAGCAGTACTTC.

This clonotype was seen more than once but under ten times. The CDR3 DNA reads TGTGCCAGCAGTTACACCCAGCCCAAACAGGGCCCTGGGGCCAACGTCCTGACTTTC. This gives the protein CASSYTQPKQGPGANVLTF. This chain connects TRBV6-5 to TRBJ2-6; weak D call: TRBD1 (6 bases). The ends were cut back, 2 bases at V and 2 bases at J, with 19 bases in the middle. Germline V CDR1 and CDR2: MNHEY, SVGAGI. The CDR3 sequence is 19 residues long.

V and J are TRBV7-9 and TRBJ1-2; TRBD1 matches at 8 bases. V lost 4 bases to trimming and J lost 4 bases; unmatched junction nucleotides: 14. Germline values: CDR1 SEHNR, CDR2 FQNEAQ (reference sequence). The CDR3 is 17 residues long. The CDR3 nucleotides read TGTGCCAGCAGCTCCTCATCTCCAGGGGGCGCAGGCTATGGCTACACCTTC. Translated, it gives CASSSSSPGGAGYGYTF.

V gene TRBV20-1 combines with J gene TRBJ2-7, with TRBD1 as a possible D gene (5 bases). Trimming removed 0 bases at V and 6 bases at J, with 18 bases between. Germline V gene data show CDR1 as DFQATT and CDR2 as SNEGSKA (reference sequence). CDR3 length equals 15 residues. CDR3 region: CSAREGRVASLEQYF. The CDR3 DNA sequence: TGCAGTGCTAGAGAGGGCAGGGTAGCTTCTCTCGAGCAGTACTTC.

V and J are TRBV7-9 and TRBJ1-4; maybe TRBD1 (5 bases). Per the germline V gene, CDR1 is SEHNR and CDR2 is FQNEAQ (reference sequence). V dropped 7 bases and J dropped 2 bases, with 11 bases sitting between them. This CDR3 comprises 14 residues. DNA for the CDR3: TGTGCCAGCACCATCGGGGGGACTAATGAAAAACTGTTTTTT. Translation: CASTIGGTNEKLFF.

The V gene is TRBV6-1, the J gene TRBJ1-1; tentatively, D is TRBD1 (6 bases). The CDR3 has 15 residues. CDR1 is MNHNS and CDR2 is SASEGT in the germline V gene. V dropped 2 bases and J dropped 4 bases, with 14 bases sitting between them. CDR3 sequence (DNA): TGTGCCAGCAGTGAAACGTACAGGGTAGGCACTGAAGCTTTCTTT. Translating it yields CASSETYRVGTEAFF.

The chain combines TRBV20-1 with TRBJ1-6, with D maybe TRBD1 (6 bases). This CDR3 has 14 residues. Per germline, CDR1 DFQATT and CDR2 SNEGSKA (reference sequence). Trimming took off 4 bases at V and 9 bases at J, with 16 bases between the two ends. The CDR3 is CSATQGTETSPLHF. CDR3 coding DNA: TGCAGTGCTACCCAGGGGACGGAGACTTCACCCCTCCACTTT.

There are a few counts of this clonotype. In DNA, the CDR3 is TGTGCCAGCAGTTTAACCGAACTAGGAAGTATTGGCTACACCTTC. Encoded protein: CASSLTELGSIGYTF. The chain couples TRBV28 to TRBJ1-2; D unresolved. Per germline, CDR1 MDHEN and CDR2 SYDVKM. The CDR3 consists of 15 residues. The V and J ends lost 2 bases and 7 bases respectively, with 17 bases between them.